This T cell receptor beta chain was found in a study of OX40 agonist ivuxolimab in advanced cancers. Overall study: Partial responses occurred in three patients (one hepatocellular carcinoma, two cutaneous melanoma).

Sequencing was performed with immunoSEQ multiplex PCR; in TCRdb, only in-frame clones are kept and a portion is missing. The sample carries 60,000 to 65,000 clones, roughly 84% recorded once. This CDR3 is built from 14 residues. V lost 2 bases, J lost 6 bases, and 5 bases stayed unmatched. Germline loops: CDR1 SGDLS, CDR2 YYNGEE. Comments on this clone: What it binds is unknown.

Patients had blood sampled at baseline and again on cycle 4 day 1 and cycle 7 day 1. General observations from the study: Expanded clones belonging to CD8+ T cells outnumbered, on average, those of CD4+. Low normalized T-cell clonal expansion also characterized some of the nonresponders.

Material: CD4+ or CD8+ T cells sorted from blood, obtained in a trial of the OX40 agonist ivuxolimab. The receptor was isolated from an adult with an advanced solid tumor such as melanoma, head and neck, liver or kidney cancer. The gene calls are TRBV9 and TRBJ2-1, with 7 bases matching TRBD2. CDR3 coding DNA: TGTGCCAGCAGCGTCCGGACTAGTACCAATGAGCAGTTCTTC. Protein product: CASSVRTSTNEQFF.